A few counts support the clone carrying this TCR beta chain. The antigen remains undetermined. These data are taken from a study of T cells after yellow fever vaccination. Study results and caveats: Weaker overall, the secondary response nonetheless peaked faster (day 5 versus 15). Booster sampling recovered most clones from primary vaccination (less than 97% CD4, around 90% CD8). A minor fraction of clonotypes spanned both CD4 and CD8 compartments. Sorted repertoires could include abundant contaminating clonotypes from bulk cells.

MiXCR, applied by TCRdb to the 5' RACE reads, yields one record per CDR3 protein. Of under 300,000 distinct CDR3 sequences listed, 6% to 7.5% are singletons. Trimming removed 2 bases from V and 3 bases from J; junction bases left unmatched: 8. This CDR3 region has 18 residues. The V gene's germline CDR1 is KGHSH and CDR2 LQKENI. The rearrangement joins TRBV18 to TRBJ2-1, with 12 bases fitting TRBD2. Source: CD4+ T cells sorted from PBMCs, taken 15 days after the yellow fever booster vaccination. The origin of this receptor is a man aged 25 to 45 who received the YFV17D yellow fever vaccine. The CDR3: CASSPSLGLAGNYNEQFF. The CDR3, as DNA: TGTGCCAGCTCACCAAGCCTAGGACTAGCGGGAAACTACAATGAGCAGTTCTTC.